These 10 T cell receptor beta chains came from one sample sequenced in a study of T cells in Graves' hyperthyroidism and ophthalmopathy. It was RNA transcripts that yielded the amplified TCR beta CDR3 regions. In the first-round RT-PCR of the TCR CDR3, the HTBI primer set was used. TCRdb re-called the multiplex PCR reads with MiXCR, one entry per CDR3 protein. The sample records 800,000 or so distinct CDR3 sequences, about two fifths being singletons. The sample comprised blood. The receptors here all came from a man younger than 35 with Graves' hyperthyroidism.

A note on this clonotype: Possible read error: a much larger clone is one base away. The chain uses TRBV20-1 and TRBJ2-5; 9 bases are shared with TRBD1. Per the germline V gene, CDR1 is DFQATT and CDR2 is SNEGSKA (reference sequence). V shed 5 bases, J shed 2 bases, and the junction held 6 bases outside the gene matches. The CDR3 length is 14 residues. The CDR3 nucleotides are TGCAGTGCTCCGGAGACAGGGGGTCAAGAGACCCAGTACTTC. This sequence encodes CSAPETGGQETQYF.

Concerning this clonotype itself: This may be a read error: a much more frequent sequence differs by one nucleotide. J is TRBJ1-4 and V is TRBV20-1; D unclear. Germline V gene data show CDR1 as DFQATT and CDR2 as SNEGSKA (reference sequence). The CDR3 is 13 amino acids. The germline V and J ends were trimmed by 7 bases and 0 bases, with 9 bases remaining between them. CDR3 DNA: TGCAGTGTGATCTTGTCAACTAATGAAAAACTGTTTTTT. Translating it yields CSVILSTNEKLFF.

This clonotype was seen ten or more times. The junction shows a germline mismatch at one end, possibly a read error. The J gene is TRBJ2-5, the V gene TRBV7-7, with D maybe TRBD1 (5 bases). The CDR3 has 13 residues. CDR1 is SSHAT, CDR2 FNYEAQ, per germline (reference sequence). The CDR3 DNA reads TGTGCTAGCAGCTTAGCCCCCCAGGGGACCCAGTACTTC. It yields the protein CASSLAPQGTQYF.

J is TRBJ2-5 and V is TRBV4-1; tentative D call: TRBD1 (6 bases). The CDR3 contains 14 residues. Germline V gene lookup returns CDR1 MGHRA and CDR2 YSYEKL. V lost 1 base, J lost 3 bases, and 9 bases lay in between. CDR3 nucleotide sequence: TGCGCCAGCAGCCAAGCCTGGACAGAAGAGACCCAGTACTTC. It encodes CASSQAWTEETQYF.

Worth noting for this clonotype: This may stem from a read error, because a much larger clone lies one nucleotide away. This rearrangement joins TRBV7-2 to TRBJ2-5; D is uncertain. Germline V gene sequence: CDR1 SGHTA, CDR2 FQGNSA. The CDR3 is made up of 13 amino acids. The CDR3 nucleotides are TGTGCCAGCAGCTTGTGGCAGCAAGAGACCCAGCACTTC. Translation: CASSLWQQETQHF.

This clonotype showed up just a few times. The chain joins TRBV12-3 or TRBV12-4 to TRBJ2-7, with D unresolved. CDR3 size: 15 residues. Trimming pared 6 bases from V and 2 bases from J, leaving 17 bases between. CDR3 in amino acids: CASSPRRGVAYEQYF. CDR3 coding DNA: TGTGCCAGCAGCCCTAGAAGAGGCGTAGCCTACGAGCAGTACTTC.

This clonotype was recorded a few times. The chain couples TRBV7-8 to TRBJ2-7; 8 bases fit TRBD1. CDR3 length: 14 amino acids. Germline V gene lookup returns CDR1 SGHVS and CDR2 FQNEAQ. After removal of 6 bases from V and 3 bases from J, the junction contained 7 bases not matched to a gene. In DNA form, the CDR3 reads TGTGCCAGCAGAAATAACAGGGGGAGCTACGAGCAGTACTTC. Protein product: CASRNNRGSYEQYF.

The CDR3 here is CATSGMVGTGANVLTF. Written as DNA, the CDR3 is TGTGCCACCAGCGGAATGGTAGGGACTGGGGCCAACGTCCTGACTTTC. The chain joins TRBV15 to TRBJ2-6, with no clear D. This CDR3 is built from 16 residues. Germline V gene data show CDR1 as LNHNV and CDR2 as YYDKDF (reference sequence). V dropped 5 bases and J dropped 2 bases, with 13 bases sitting between them.

This clonotype was counted a few times. V gene TRBV2 combines with J gene TRBJ2-7; possible D gene TRBD1, 6 bases. V lost 7 bases, J lost 2 bases, and 9 bases lay in between. CDR1 and CDR2 (germline): SNHLY, FYNNEI. This CDR3 contains 12 residues. CDR3: CASNRAPYEQYF. The CDR3, as DNA: TGTGCCAGCAACAGGGCCCCCTACGAGCAGTACTTC.

This clonotype has just a few counts. At one end, the junction sequence differs from germline, possibly due to a read error. The gene calls are TRBV4-1 and TRBJ1-5; 7 bases are a match to TRBD1. Germline CDR1 reads MGHRA; CDR2 reads YSYEKL. The CDR3 is made up of 14 amino acids. In nucleotides, the CDR3 is TGTGCCAGCAGCCAAGAGACAGGGATTCAGCCCCAGCATTTT. It translates to CASSQETGIQPQHF.